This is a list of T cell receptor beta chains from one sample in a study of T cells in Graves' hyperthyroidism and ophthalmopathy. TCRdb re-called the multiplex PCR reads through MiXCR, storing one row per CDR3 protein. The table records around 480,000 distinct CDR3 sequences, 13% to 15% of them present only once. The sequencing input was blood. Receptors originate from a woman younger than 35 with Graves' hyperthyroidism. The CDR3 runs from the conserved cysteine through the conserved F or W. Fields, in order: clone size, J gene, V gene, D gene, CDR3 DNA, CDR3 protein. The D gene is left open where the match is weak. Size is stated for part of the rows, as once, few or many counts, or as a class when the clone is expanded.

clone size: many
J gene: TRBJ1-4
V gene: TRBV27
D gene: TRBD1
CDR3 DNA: TGTGCCAGCAGTTTAATGGGACAGACTAATGAAAAACTGTTTTTT
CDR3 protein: CASSLMGQTNEKLFF

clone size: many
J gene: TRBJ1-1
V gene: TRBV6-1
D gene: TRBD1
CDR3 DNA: TGTGCCAGCAGTCCTTTCTCCGGGACAGGGAACACTGAAGCTTTCTTT
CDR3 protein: CASSPFSGTGNTEAFF

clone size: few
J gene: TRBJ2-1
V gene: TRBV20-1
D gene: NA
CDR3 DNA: TGCAGTGCTAGAGGGGGTGCTAGCGCCGACTACAATGAGCAGTTCTTC
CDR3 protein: CSARGGASADYNEQFF

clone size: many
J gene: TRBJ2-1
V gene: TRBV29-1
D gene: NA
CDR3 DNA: TGCAGCGTTGTCCTAGCGCTCAATGAGCAGTTCTTC
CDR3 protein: CSVVLALNEQFF

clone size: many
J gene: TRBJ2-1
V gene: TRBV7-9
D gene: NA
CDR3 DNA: TGTGCCAGCAGCTTTAGCGGTCAAGGGAAGTTCTTC
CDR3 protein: CASSFSGQGKFF

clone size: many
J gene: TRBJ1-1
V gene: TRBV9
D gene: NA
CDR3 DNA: TGTGCCAGCAGCGTAGAACCAGGGCTGAACACTGAAGCTTTCTTT
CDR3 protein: CASSVEPGLNTEAFF

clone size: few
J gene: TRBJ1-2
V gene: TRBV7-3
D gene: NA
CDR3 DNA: TGTGCCAGCAGCTCCGACGGGGGGCGGGATGGCTACACCTTC
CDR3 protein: CASSSDGGRDGYTF

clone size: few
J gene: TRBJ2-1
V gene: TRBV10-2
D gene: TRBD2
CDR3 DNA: TGCGCCACCTCGACTAGCGTGTATGAGCAGTTCTTC
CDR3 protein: CATSTSVYEQFF

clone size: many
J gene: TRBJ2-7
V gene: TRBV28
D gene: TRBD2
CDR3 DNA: TGTGCCAGCAGTTTTACATCGGCTAGCGGGAGGGACGAGCAGTACTTC
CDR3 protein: CASSFTSASGRDEQYF

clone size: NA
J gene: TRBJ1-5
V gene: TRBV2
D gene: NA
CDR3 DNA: TGTGCCAGCAGTGACAGACCCAATCAGCCCCAGCATTTT
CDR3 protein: CASSDRPNQPQHF

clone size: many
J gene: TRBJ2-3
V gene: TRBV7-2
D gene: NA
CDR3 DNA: TGTGCCAGCAGCTTAGAGGAGCGGAGCACAGATACGCAGTATTTT
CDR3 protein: CASSLEERSTDTQYF

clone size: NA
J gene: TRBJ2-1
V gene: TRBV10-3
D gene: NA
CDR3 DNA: TGTGCCAGCAGACGACCGGGGAGCTCCTACAATGAGCAGTTCTTC
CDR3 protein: CASRRPGSSYNEQFF

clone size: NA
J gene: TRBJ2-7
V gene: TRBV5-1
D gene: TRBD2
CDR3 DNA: TGCGCCAGCAGCGAAACTAGCGGGAGGGCCTCACCCGAGCAGTACTTC
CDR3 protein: CASSETSGRASPEQYF

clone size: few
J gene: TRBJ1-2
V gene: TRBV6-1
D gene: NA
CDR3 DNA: TGTGCCAGCACGGGGGGGGGCAGGCGAGGCTACACCTTC
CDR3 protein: CASTGGGRRGYTF

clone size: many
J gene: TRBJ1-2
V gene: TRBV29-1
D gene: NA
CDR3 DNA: TGCAGCGTTGAAGTTCGTGGACCTGTCTATGGCTACACCTTC
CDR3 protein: CSVEVRGPVYGYTF

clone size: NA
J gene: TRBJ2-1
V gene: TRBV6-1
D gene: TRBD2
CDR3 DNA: TGTGCCAGCAGCTCCCGGGGGAGGGCCTATGAGCAGTTCTTC
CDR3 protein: CASSSRGRAYEQFF

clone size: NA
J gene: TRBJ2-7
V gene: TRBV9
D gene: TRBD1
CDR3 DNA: TGTGCCAGCAGCGTGGGACAGCTACCCTACGAGCAGTACTTC
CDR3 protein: CASSVGQLPYEQYF

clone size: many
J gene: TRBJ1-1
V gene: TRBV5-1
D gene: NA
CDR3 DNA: TGCGCCAGCAGCCCGGTGGGGGCGACAATTGAAGCTTTCTTT
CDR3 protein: CASSPVGATIEAFF

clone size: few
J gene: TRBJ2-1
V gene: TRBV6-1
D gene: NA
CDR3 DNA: TGTGCCAGCAGGTCGGACGCCAGACAGCTCTCCTACAATGAGCAGTTCTTC
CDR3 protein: CASRSDARQLSYNEQFF